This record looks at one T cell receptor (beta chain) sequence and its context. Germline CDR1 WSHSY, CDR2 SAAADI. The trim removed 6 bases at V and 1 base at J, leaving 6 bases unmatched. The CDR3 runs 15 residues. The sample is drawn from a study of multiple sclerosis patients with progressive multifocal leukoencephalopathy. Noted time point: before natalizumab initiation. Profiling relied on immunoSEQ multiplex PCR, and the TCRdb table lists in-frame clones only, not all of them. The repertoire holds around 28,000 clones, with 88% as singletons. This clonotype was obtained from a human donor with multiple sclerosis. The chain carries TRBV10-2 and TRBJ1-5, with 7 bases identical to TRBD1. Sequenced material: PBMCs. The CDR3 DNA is TGCGCCAGCAGAATAGGGGGCACGAGCAATCAGCCCCAGCATTTT. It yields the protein CASRIGGTSNQPQHF.